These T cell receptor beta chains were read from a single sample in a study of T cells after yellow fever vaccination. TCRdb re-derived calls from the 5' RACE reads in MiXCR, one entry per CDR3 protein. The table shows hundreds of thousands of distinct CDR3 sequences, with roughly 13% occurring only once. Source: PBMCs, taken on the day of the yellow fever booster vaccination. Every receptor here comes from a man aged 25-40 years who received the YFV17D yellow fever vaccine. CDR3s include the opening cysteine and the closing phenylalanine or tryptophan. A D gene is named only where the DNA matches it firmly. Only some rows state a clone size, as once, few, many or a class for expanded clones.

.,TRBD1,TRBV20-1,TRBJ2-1,TGCAGTGCCCCTGACAGGGCGCGGACCAACAATGAGCAGTTCTTC,CSAPDRARTNNEQFF
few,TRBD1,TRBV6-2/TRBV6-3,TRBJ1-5,TGTGCCAGCAGTTACCTGTCCCGGGACAGGGGCGGACAGCCCCAGCATTTT,CASSYLSRDRGGQPQHF
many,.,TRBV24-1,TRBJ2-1,TGTGCCACCAGTGAGGCTAAGGGAACAGGGAATGAGCAGTTCTTC,CATSEAKGTGNEQFF
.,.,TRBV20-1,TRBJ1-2,TGCAGTGCTAGGTCCTATGGCTACACCTTC,CSARSYGYTF
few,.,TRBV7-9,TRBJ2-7,TGTGCCAGCAGCTTCGGGGCCCCCTACGAGCAGTACTTC,CASSFGAPYEQYF
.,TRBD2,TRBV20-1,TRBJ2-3,TGCTGTGCCACAACGGGACTAGCGGAGAGCACAGATACGCAGTATTTT,CCATTGLAESTDTQYF
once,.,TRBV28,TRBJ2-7,TGTGCCAGCAGATCCCCGGGACCGGCGACCTACGAGCAGTACTTC,CASRSPGPATYEQYF
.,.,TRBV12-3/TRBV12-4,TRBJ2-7,TGTGCCAGCAGTTTGGGCAGGGTCCTCTACGAGCAGTACTTC,CASSLGRVLYEQYF
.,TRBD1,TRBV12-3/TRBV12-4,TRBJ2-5,TGTGCCAGCAGACACAGGGGAGAGACCCAGTACTTC,CASRHRGETQYF
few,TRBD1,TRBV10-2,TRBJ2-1,TGCGCCAGCATGAAGACAGGGGGGGAAAAGTACGATGAGCAGTTCTTC,CASMKTGGEKYDEQFF
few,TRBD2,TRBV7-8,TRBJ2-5,TGTGCCAGCAGCTTAATACTAGCGGGAGGGAAAGAGACCCAGTACTTC,CASSLILAGGKETQYF
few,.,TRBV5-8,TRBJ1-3,TGTGCCAGCGGACGGTTCGCCGGCCTATATTTT,CASGRFAGLYF
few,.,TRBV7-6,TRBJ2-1,TGTGCCAGCAGCTCTTCTAGCGCAGGAGGGGGCAATGAGCAGTTCTTC,CASSSSSAGGGNEQFF
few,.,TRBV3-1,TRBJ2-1,TGTGCCAGCAGCCATGAAAGGGTAACCTACAATGAGCAGTTCTTC,CASSHERVTYNEQFF
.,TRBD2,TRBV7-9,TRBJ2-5,TGTGCCAGCAGCTTAGGTGCGGGAGACAAGAGCGAGGGATTC,CASSLGAGDKSEGF
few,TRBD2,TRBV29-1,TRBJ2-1,TGCAGCTTTCGACTAGCATCCTACAATGAGCAGTTCTTC,CSFRLASYNEQFF
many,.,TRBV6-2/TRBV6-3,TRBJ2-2,TGTGCCAGCAGCTTCAAGTTTGCCGGGGAGCTGTTTTTT,CASSFKFAGELFF
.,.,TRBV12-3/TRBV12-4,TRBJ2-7,TGTGCCAGCAGCCAGTCGGGTGTTAAGGGCAGGAGCGGGCGACCCTACGAGCAGTACTTC,CASSQSGVKGRSGRPYEQYF
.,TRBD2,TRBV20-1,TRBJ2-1,TGCAGTGCCCCGACTAGCGGGACATACAATGAGCAGTTCTTC,CSAPTSGTYNEQFF
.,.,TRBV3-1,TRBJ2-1,TGTGCCAGCAGCCAAGTGGTCAGGGCGACCTACAATGAGCAGTTCTTC,CASSQVVRATYNEQFF
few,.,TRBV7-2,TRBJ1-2,TGTGCCAGCAGCTCCACCCAGGAGTTCTATGGCTACACCTTC,CASSSTQEFYGYTF
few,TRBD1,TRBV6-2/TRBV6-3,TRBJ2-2,TGTGCCAGCAGTTACTCTCGGACAGGGGCCGCCGGGGAGCTGTTTTTT,CASSYSRTGAAGELFF
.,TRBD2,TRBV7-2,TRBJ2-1,TGTGCCAGCAGCCCCCGGGCTAGCGGGATACCCAATGAGCAGTTCTTC,CASSPRASGIPNEQFF
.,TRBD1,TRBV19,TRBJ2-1,TGTGCCAGTAGTCGAACAGGGGGCGGCGTGTATGAGCAGTTCTTC,CASSRTGGGVYEQFF
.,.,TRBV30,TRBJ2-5,TGTGCCTGGACCCCCGGTACTAGTTTACGATTACAAGAGACCCAGTACTTC,CAWTPGTSLRLQETQYF
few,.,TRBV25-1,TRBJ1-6,TGTGCCAGCAGTGAATCAGGGATCTATAATTCACCCCTCCACTTT,CASSESGIYNSPLHF